Following are 18 T cell receptor beta chains from one sample sequenced in a study of blood T cells in healthy people across ages (dated by TCRdb to the mid-2010s). Library preparation used 5' RACE. The sequencer was an Illumina HiSeq 2500. The second PCR ran for about 7 to 11 cycles and used a J-beta primer mix along with a sample-barcoded 5' primer. The public reads were quality trimmed at Q25 with fastp and then assembled into clones with MiXCR by TCRdb, keeping productive beta chains. Each CDR3 protein appears once, grouped with its most common genes and DNA. The sample table shows 600,000 to 800,000 distinct CDR3 sequences, and 20% to 25% are seen once. Clones ranked in the top ten supply 3.5% to 4% of the sample. The sequenced sample consisted of blood. The receptor source for this set is a man between 65 and 85 years old in good health.

The chain joins TRBV5-1 to TRBJ2-3, with 7 nucleotides matching TRBD2. The junction had 7 bases not matched to a gene; V was cut back by 5 bases and J by 4 bases. This CDR3 contains 14 residues. Germline assignment: CDR1 SGHRS and CDR2 YFSETQ. CDR3 sequence: CASRSSGKADTQYF. The CDR3 DNA is TGCGCCAGCAGGTCGAGCGGGAAGGCAGATACGCAGTATTTT.

The V gene is TRBV24-1, the J gene TRBJ2-5; TRBD1 or TRBD2 may be the D gene (5 bases each). This CDR3 has 15 amino acids. With 4 bases removed from V and 0 bases from J, the gap between germline ends came to 11 bases. Germline assignment: CDR1 KGHDR and CDR2 SFDVKD. CDR3 amino acids: CATSDGTEYQETQYF. CDR3 bases: TGTGCCACCAGTGACGGGACCGAGTACCAAGAGACCCAGTACTTC.

This clonotype has only a few counts. One end of the junction is discordant with germline, which a read error may explain. The genes are TRBV10-3 and TRBJ2-3; no definite D call. CDR3 length: 15 residues. Germline V lookup: CDR1 ENHRY, CDR2 SYGVKD. The DNA for the CDR3 is TGTGTCATCAGTTCCACCGACGAGCGAGCGGATACGCAGTATTTT. The encoded protein is CVISSTDERADTQYF.

The chain couples TRBV5-1 to TRBJ2-7, with D perhaps matching TRBD2 (7 bases). The CDR3 has 17 amino acids. V lost 0 bases to trimming and J lost 1 base, with 17 bases between them. Germline loops: CDR1 SGHRS, CDR2 YFSETQ. Here the CDR3 DNA reads TGCGCCAGCAGCTTGGCCCCACAGGGAGGGGGATCCTACGAGCAGTACTTC. It yields the protein CASSLAPQGGGSYEQYF.

This sequence joins TRBV6-6 and TRBJ2-1; tentatively, D is TRBD2 (6 bases). This CDR3 spans 15 amino acids. V lost 6 bases and J lost 3, with 15 bases in between. Germline V gene data show CDR1 as MNHNY and CDR2 as SVGAGI (reference sequence). This CDR3 is CASSPSPGLYNEQFF. The CDR3 region has the DNA TGTGCCAGCAGCCCATCGCCGGGACTCTACAATGAGCAGTTCTTC.

In DNA, the CDR3 is TGTGCCAGCTTCAAAGGCGGTGGCGGGGACACTGAAGCTTTCTTT. Amino acids: CASFKGGGGDTEAFF. V usage is TRBV7-9 and J usage is TRBJ1-1; D remains unclear. Germline V gene data show CDR1 as SEHNR and CDR2 as FQNEAQ (reference sequence). V lost 8 bases and J 3 bases, leaving 19 bases between the germline ends. The CDR3 is made up of 15 amino acids.

The V gene is TRBV4-3, the J gene TRBJ1-2, with unresolved D. The CDR3 loop spans 14 amino acids. Germline values: CDR1 LGHNA, CDR2 YSLEER. Trimming shortened V by 3 bases and J by 2 bases, and 10 bases separated the two germline ends. The CDR3: CASSHFQENYGYTF. In DNA, the CDR3 is TGCGCCAGCAGCCACTTTCAGGAAAACTATGGCTACACCTTC.

The V gene is TRBV30, the J gene TRBJ1-6; possibly TRBD1 for D (6 bases). The V gene's germline CDR1 is GTSNPN and CDR2 SVGIG (reference sequence). V lost 4 bases and J lost 8, with 9 bases in between. CDR3 length equals 12 residues. The CDR3 protein is CAWTTGHSPLHF. CDR3 DNA sequence: TGTGCCTGGACCACAGGGCATTCACCCCTCCACTTT. The full variable domain, in which reference TRBV30 and TRBJ1-6 provide the parts outside the CDR3, is SQTIHQWPATLVQPVGSPLSLECTVEGTSNPNLYWYRQAAGRGLQLLFYSVGIGQISSEVPQNLSASRPQDRQFILSSKKLLLSDSGFYLCAWTTGHSPLHFGNGTRLTVT.

This clonotype has just a few counts. This chain links TRBV15 with TRBJ2-7, with 9 nucleotides matching TRBD2. The CDR3 totals 16 residues. Germline V lookup: CDR1 LNHNV, CDR2 YYDKDF (reference sequence). With V trimmed by 1 base and J by 2 bases, 6 bases remained unmatched. The CDR3 nucleotides read TGTGCCACCAGCAGAGTACGACTAGCGGTGACCTACGAGCAGTACTTC. It encodes CATSRVRLAVTYEQYF. The entire variable domain, with the rest obtained from reference TRBV15 and TRBJ2-7, is as follows: DAMVIQNPRYQVTQFGKPVTLSCSQTLNHNVMYWYQQKSSQAPKLLFHYYDKDFNNEADTPDNFQSRRPNTSFCFLDIRSPGLGDTAMYLCATSRVRLAVTYEQYFGPGTRLTVT.

V is TRBV7-6 and J is TRBJ2-2, with TRBD2 matching 8 bases. Germline V gives CDR1 SGHVS, CDR2 FNYEAQ. The trim removed 5 bases at V and 0 bases at J, leaving 5 bases unmatched. CDR3 length: 16 residues. CDR3 in DNA: TGTGCCAGCAGCCAACTTAGCGGGACGAACACCGGGGAGCTGTTTTTT. Protein: CASSQLSGTNTGELFF.

The DNA for the CDR3 is TGTGCCAGCAGTAATACTCCGTCTTACGAGCAGTACTTC. Its translation is CASSNTPSYEQYF. The chain recombines TRBV2 with TRBJ2-7; no firm D call. From germline, CDR1 is SNHLY and CDR2 FYNNEI. This CDR3 has 13 residues. Trimming stripped 5 bases from V and 4 bases from J, with 12 bases between. The full variable domain, in which reference TRBV2 and TRBJ2-7 provide the parts outside the CDR3, is EPEVTQTPSHQVTQMGQEVILRCVPISNHLYFYWYRQILGQKVEFLVSFYNNEISEKSEIFDDQFSVERPDGSNFTLKIRSTKLEDSAMYFCASSNTPSYEQYFGPGTRLTVT.

This sequence joins TRBV6-4 and TRBJ2-7; 11 bases map to TRBD2. Unmatched junction bases numbered 5, after V lost 2 bases and J lost 2 bases. The CDR3 is made up of 16 amino acids. Per germline, CDR1 MRHNA and CDR2 SNTAGT. DNA for the CDR3: TGTGCCAGCAGTGACAGTCTAGCGGGGGGCCCCTACGAGCAGTACTTC. Translated: CASSDSLAGGPYEQYF.

The V and J genes are TRBV27 and TRBJ2-1; the D is unclear. Judging by the DNA end, TRBJ2-7 fits better; the J call may be wrong. Germline V CDR1 and CDR2: MNHEY, SMNVEV (reference sequence). This CDR3 spans 11 amino acids. This CDR3 reads CASIRQLKQYF. The CDR3 nucleotides are TGTGCCAGCATCAGACAACTAAAGCAGTACTTC.

In its sample, this clonotype was seen once. The chain couples TRBV7-2 to TRBJ2-1, with a possible D match to TRBD1 (6 bases). The CDR3 length is 15 residues. Trimming took off 7 bases at V and 1 base at J, with 14 bases between the two ends. The V gene's germline CDR1 is SGHTA and CDR2 FQGNSA. DNA for the CDR3: TGTGCCAGCACCATGTCGAGGGGGTCCTACAATGAGCAGTTCTTC. This sequence encodes CASTMSRGSYNEQFF.

The chain couples TRBV5-1 to TRBJ2-1, with no clear D. The V gene's germline CDR1 is SGHRS and CDR2 YFSETQ. This CDR3 has 14 amino acids. V was clipped by 0 bases and J by 3 bases, with 7 bases between them. CDR3 sequence (DNA): TGCGCCAGCAGCTTGGCGCCGGACTACAATGAGCAGTTCTTC. Its translation is CASSLAPDYNEQFF.

This sequence joins TRBV20-1 and TRBJ2-5; D uncertain. Near its end, the DNA agrees better with TRBJ2-1, so the J call may be wrong. The CDR3 extends over 13 amino acids. The germline gives CDR1 DFQATT, CDR2 SNEGSKA (reference sequence). The CDR3 region has the DNA TGCAGTGCTAGAAGCACCTGGGCCTATGAGCAGTTCTTC. Protein: CSARSTWAYEQFF.

The J gene is TRBJ2-2, the V gene TRBV18; tentative D call: TRBD2 (5 bases). Germline CDR1 KGHSH, CDR2 LQKENI. Deletions cut 6 bases from V and 3 bases from J, with 20 bases between. The CDR3 has 17 residues. In DNA, the CDR3 is TGTGCCAGCTCGCTAACCGGACTCAAGTTGGACACCGGGGAGCTGTTTTTT. It yields the protein CASSLTGLKLDTGELFF.

This clonotype was detected only a few times. J is TRBJ2-3 and V is TRBV27, with TRBD2 matching 9 bases. J gave up 2 bases and V 3 bases, and 9 bases lay outside the gene matches. Germline V gene lookup returns CDR1 MNHEY and CDR2 SMNVEV (reference sequence). The length of the CDR3 is 17 residues. The DNA of the CDR3 is TGTGCCAGCAGTTTTTCCTCCCTAGCGGGGATCACAGATACGCAGTATTTT. Protein product: CASSFSSLAGITDTQYF.